The clone carrying this TCR beta chain was found many times. What it binds is unknown. The sample originates from a study of early T cells in non-severe SARS-CoV-2 infection. Study summary: With bulk RNA from unsorted whole blood as input, sequencing yielded unpaired chains. Study-wide findings and caveats: Matches to VDJdb favored anti-spike CD8 responses and missed private and CD4 specificities.

Researchers attached unique molecular identifiers to individual cDNA molecules. TCRdb reprocessed the 5' RACE reads via MiXCR and lists one record per CDR3 protein. The sample contains about 38,000 distinct CDR3 sequences, 6% to 8.5% of which appear only once. This receptor was taken from an adult who was a healthcare worker with PCR-confirmed SARS-CoV-2 infection or an uninfected control (not recorded which). The material was whole blood, obtained at baseline.

CDR3: CASSYRGTSSYNEQFF. The CDR3 DNA reads TGTGCCAGCAGCTACCGTGGCACGAGCTCCTACAATGAGCAGTTCTTC. This chain joins TRBV7-8 and TRBJ2-1, with unresolved D. Germline V gene lookup returns CDR1 SGHVS and CDR2 FQNEAQ. This CDR3 spans 16 amino acids. Trimming shortened V by 4 bases and J by 0 bases, and 13 bases separated the two germline ends.